This TCR beta chain was recovered during a study of T cells in Graves' hyperthyroidism and ophthalmopathy (dated by TCRdb to 2018 to 2020). The study in broad terms: Peripheral blood samples were taken at initial diagnosis, before any treatment was given. To identify TCR V-J signatures that set the groups apart, the researchers used a discovery cohort of 90 to 100 patients, made up of some 41 with Graves' ophthalmopathy and some 58 with stable Graves' hyperthyroidism. In addition, the study compared T-cell repertoires in thyroid tissue and in blood from six Graves' hyperthyroidism patients. For training and testing, the approximately 92 patients in the discovery cohort were randomly divided in a 7:3 ratio. Following sampling, methimazole starting at 30 mg daily was given to hyperthyroidism patients, and high-dose intravenous methylprednisolone was given to ophthalmopathy patients. Prospective prediction of ophthalmopathy was tested in an independent validation cohort of about 19 hyperthyroidism patients and approximately 17 patients who later progressed to ophthalmopathy. The paper reports TCR Vbeta CDR3 sequencing of about 140 peripheral blood samples: some 44 ophthalmopathy, under 80 hyperthyroidism and some 17 progressor patients.

The TCR beta CDR3 regions were amplified from the RNA transcripts. The first round of RT-PCR for the TCR CDR3 was performed with the HTBI primer set and the Qiagen OneStep RT-PCR kit. The libraries were constructed in a second round of multiplex PCR and then size-selected and purified. Sequencing of the libraries was done on an Illumina HiSeq2000 using paired-end 100 bp reads. Processing in the source paper ran as follows. SOAPnuke was used to process the raw data, throwing out any read that contained adapters or uncalled bases, had a mean Phred below 15, or lacked an exact constant-primer or identifier match. COPE v1.2.5 was used to merge the high-quality paired reads, and each unique nucleotide sequence was defined as a clonotype. Clonotypes were aligned to IMGT TRBV, TRBD and TRBJ reference segments using MiTCR v1.1. The analysis was restricted to V-J combinations with a frequency above 0.0001, which together covered over 99% of the repertoires. The TCS score was defined as the ratio of F50 (clonal expansion) to E x V (chaos), calculated using BLOSUM62-based TCRdist between CDR3 peptides within each V-J. Welch's t-statistics and random forest reduced several hundred V-J features to 10 to 15, which were used in a naive Bayes classifier (R e1071). The similarity between thyroid and blood repertoires was quantified using the Morisita-Horn index. Clones were called with MiXCR by TCRdb after fastp trimmed the public reads at Q25, and only in-frame beta chains were retained. Entries are consolidated by CDR3 protein sequence, retaining the most common genes and DNA. TCRdb, not the original authors, processed these V and J calls. Across this sample there are 95,000 to 110,000 distinct CDR3 sequences, with about 50% seen only once. The ten most abundant clones make up 26% of the sample.

On the study overall, not on this receptor specifically: Sample size was not statistically predetermined, and investigators were not blinded to group allocation. Most expanded thyroid clonotypes (frequency above 0.001) were also detected in blood, suggesting blood repertoires may reflect thyroid immune responses. During validation, the model predicted progression to ophthalmopathy a median of around six months ahead of onset, with more than 55% sensitivity and 72% to 80% specificity. A 13 V-J signature model separated ophthalmopathy from stable hyperthyroidism, with 87.88% sensitivity and about 81% specificity in cross-validation and 80%/75% in testing.

A patient counted as having stable Graves' hyperthyroidism if no progression to ophthalmopathy occurred over 18 months of follow-up. Hyperthyroidism patients were newly diagnosed, had a disease duration of under 2 months, and were aged 18 to 65 years. Any patient with an uncontrolled infection, another autoimmune disease, pregnancy or lactation was excluded. Diagnoses relied on clinical symptoms, serum thyroxine and TRAb, thyroid ultrasound and orbital computed tomography. PBMCs were isolated from about 9.2 ml of fresh peripheral blood by Ficoll-Paque density gradient centrifugation. Total RNA was extracted using Trizol reagent, and RNA quality was assessed on an Agilent 2100 Bioanalyzer. The germline V gene gives CDR1 as SNHLY and CDR2 as FYNNEI. V lost 6 bases and J lost 3 bases, and the count of bases not matched to a germline gene is 8. From the cysteine through the phenylalanine, the CDR3 covers 15 amino acids. Only the CDR3 portion is preserved as DNA: 45 bases, with reading frame beginning at the first base.

This clonotype was picked up many times. The antigen this receptor binds is unknown. It has no much larger one-base neighbor in the sample; base qualities were not kept. The sequencing sample was made of blood. In this chain, TRBV2 is recombined with TRBJ2-7, with 10 junctional bases fitting TRBD1. The receptor was derived from a middle-aged man with Graves' hyperthyroidism. The CDR3 reads CASRFDRGPIYEQYF. Read as DNA, the sequence is TGTGCCAGCAGATTCGACAGGGGGCCGATCTACGAGCAGTACTTC.